The 29 T cell receptor beta chains in this list originate from one sample, sequenced in a study of early T cells in non-severe SARS-CoV-2 infection. Each CDR3 protein is one row after TCRdb ran MiXCR on the 5' RACE reads. The sample carries just over 80,000 distinct CDR3 sequences, about 13% recorded once. Input material: whole blood. These receptors came from an adult who was a healthcare worker with PCR-confirmed SARS-CoV-2 infection or an uninfected control (not recorded which).

The J gene is TRBJ2-1, the V gene TRBV7-8; D remains unclear. This CDR3 contains 16 residues. Trimming took 1 base from V and 3 from J, leaving 13 bases between them. The germline gives CDR1 SGHVS, CDR2 FQNEAQ. CDR3 in DNA: TGTGCCAGCAGCTTAGTAGTTTCCGGCCACTACAATGAGCAGTTCTTC. Translated: CASSLVVSGHYNEQFF.

In this sample, this clonotype turned up a few times. This sequence joins TRBV5-1 and TRBJ2-4; 8 bases align to TRBD1. Per the germline V gene, CDR1 is SGHRS and CDR2 is YFSETQ. The ends lost 4 bases at V and 0 bases at J; junction bases unmatched: 6. This CDR3 has 16 residues. The CDR3 sequence: CASSLRTGLAKNIQYF. CDR3 DNA sequence: TGCGCCAGCAGCCTTAGGACAGGGCTAGCCAAAAACATTCAGTACTTC. Combining the CDR3 with reference TRBV5-1 and TRBJ2-4 gives the whole variable domain KAGVTQTPRYLIKTRGQQVTLSCSPISGHRSVSWYQQTPGQGLQFLFEYFSETQRNKGNFPGRFSGRQFSNSRSEMNVSTLELGDSALYLCASSLRTGLAKNIQYFGAGTRLSVL.

The chain has TRBV10-2 and TRBJ2-5; TRBD1 might be the D (6 bases). CDR1 is WSHSY, CDR2 SAAADI, per germline. V was pared by 4 bases and J by 5 bases, with 11 bases between. This CDR3 has 13 amino acids. CDR3 residues: CASSAGERETQYF. DNA of the CDR3: TGCGCCAGCAGTGCAGGGGAGAGGGAGACCCAGTACTTC.

This clonotype was counted ten times or more. The V gene is TRBV18, the J gene TRBJ1-1; 8 nucleotides align to TRBD1. V shed 6 bases and J 2 bases; nucleotides not matched to a gene: 2. The CDR3 spans 13 residues. Germline V CDR1 and CDR2: KGHSH, LQKENI. Here the CDR3 reads CASSGQANTEAFF. The CDR3 DNA sequence: TGTGCCAGCTCGGGACAGGCTAACACTGAAGCTTTCTTT.

The rearrangement uses TRBV9 and TRBJ1-1; TRBD1 agrees at 8 bases. Germline CDR1 and CDR2: SGDLS and YYNGEE. The length of the CDR3 is 15 residues. V was pared by 0 bases and J by 3 bases, with 4 bases of the junction left unmatched. The CDR3, as DNA: TGTGCCAGCAGCGTAGAGGGGACAGGCTACACTGAAGCTTTCTTT. Amino acid sequence: CASSVEGTGYTEAFF.

This clonotype was seen many times. The chain carries TRBV7-9 and TRBJ2-1, with 10 bases matching TRBD2. The CDR3 contains 18 residues. The germline gives CDR1 SEHNR, CDR2 FQNEAQ (reference sequence). V gave up 3 bases and J gave up 8 bases; unmatched junction bases: 16. CDR3: CASSFPPRLSGGRDEQFF. The CDR3 nucleotides read TGTGCCAGCAGCTTCCCTCCCCGCCTTAGCGGGGGGCGGGATGAGCAGTTCTTC.

This clonotype was counted many times. This rearrangement joins TRBV5-1 to TRBJ2-3; TRBD2 matches 7 bases. After removal of 0 bases from V and 6 bases from J, the junction contained 4 bases not matched to a gene. This CDR3 has 14 residues. Germline lookup yields CDR1 SGHRS and CDR2 YFSETQ. This CDR3 reads CASSLGLAVDTQYF. The CDR3 nucleotides are TGCGCCAGCAGCTTGGGACTAGCTGTCGATACGCAGTATTTT.

CDR3 coding DNA: TGTGCCAGCTCACCCTTGATGGCGGGGGGCGAAGAGACCCAGTACTTC. Translating it yields CASSPLMAGGEETQYF. The chain recombines TRBV18 with TRBJ2-5; 8 nucleotides line up with TRBD2. Germline CDR1 and CDR2: KGHSH and LQKENI. The CDR3 loop spans 16 amino acids. V gave up 3 bases and J gave up 3 bases; unmatched junction bases: 9.

About this clonotype: One end of the junction varies from germline; a read error may be responsible. The chain uses TRBV11-2 and TRBJ1-2, with D possibly matching TRBD1 (6 bases). The CDR3 runs 17 residues. The germline V gene has CDR1 SGHAT and CDR2 FQNNGV. The CDR3 nucleotides read TGTCCCAGCAGCTTACCCCAGACAGGCCGGACTAACTATGGCTACACCTTC. It specifies CPSSLPQTGRTNYGYTF.

In this sample, this clonotype turned up a few times. J is TRBJ2-1 and V is TRBV6-2 or TRBV6-3, with 9 bases matching TRBD2. The CDR3 contains 15 residues. CDR1 MNHEY and CDR2 SVGEGT come from the germline V gene. V gave up 6 bases and J gave up 4 bases; unmatched junction bases: 7. The CDR3 sequence: CASRGSGGSYNEQFF. The CDR3 DNA is TGTGCCAGCAGAGGTAGCGGGGGAAGTTACAATGAGCAGTTCTTC.

This clonotype appeared a few times. The V and J genes are TRBV20-1 and TRBJ1-5; D is possibly TRBD1 (5 bases). Trimming shortened V by 6 bases and J by 0 bases, and 12 bases separated the two germline ends. Germline values: CDR1 DFQATT, CDR2 SNEGSKA (reference sequence). The CDR3 consists of 14 residues. The CDR3 sequence is CSAPQGNSNQPQHF. The CDR3 region has the DNA TGCAGTGCCCCCCAGGGAAATAGCAATCAGCCCCAGCATTTT.

This clonotype was observed a handful of times. The rearrangement joins TRBV20-1 to TRBJ2-2, with 12 nucleotides matching TRBD2. This CDR3 contains 16 residues. Germline V CDR1 and CDR2: DFQATT, SNEGSKA (reference sequence). V was pared by 0 bases and J by 3 bases, with 2 bases of the junction left unmatched. The CDR3: CSARDRLAGDTGELFF. The CDR3 nucleotides read TGCAGTGCTAGAGATAGACTAGCGGGAGACACCGGGGAGCTGTTTTTT.

The J gene is TRBJ2-3, the V gene TRBV7-9; 8 bases line up with TRBD1. V lost 5 bases and J lost 4; bases outside the gene matches: 5. The CDR3 length is 14 residues. Germline CDR1 is SEHNR and CDR2 is FQNEAQ (reference sequence). The CDR3 loop is CASSHRGVPDTQYF. The CDR3, as DNA: TGTGCCAGCAGCCACAGGGGGGTACCAGATACGCAGTATTTT.

This clonotype showed up many times. Relative to the germline gene, one junction end is altered; a read error may explain this. The chain uses TRBV7-7 and TRBJ2-3; D unresolved. CDR3 length equals 13 residues. Germline lookup yields CDR1 SSHAT and CDR2 FNYEAQ (reference sequence). Written as DNA, the CDR3 is TGTGCTAGCAGCTTAGGCCACACAGATACGCAGTATTTT. Encoded protein: CASSLGHTDTQYF.

This clonotype appeared many times. The chain carries TRBV6-1 and TRBJ2-4; TRBD2 might be the D (6 bases). V gave up 3 bases and J gave up 7 bases, with 25 bases separating them. The CDR3 loop spans 18 amino acids. Looked up from germline, CDR1 is MNHNS and CDR2 is SASEGT. The CDR3 region is CASSDAYKSGDITNIQYF. In DNA form, the CDR3 reads TGTGCCAGCAGTGATGCCTATAAATCGGGAGACATCACCAACATTCAGTACTTC.

This clonotype occurred a few times. V is TRBV7-9 and J is TRBJ2-7; D perhaps matches TRBD1 (6 bases). V lost 7 bases and J 4 bases, leaving 14 bases between the germline ends. The CDR3 covers 13 residues. Germline values: CDR1 SEHNR, CDR2 FQNEAQ (reference sequence). The CDR3 coding sequence is TGTGCCAGCACCAGCGACAGGTGGTACGAGCAGTACTTC. As protein: CASTSDRWYEQYF.

This chain connects TRBV20-1 to TRBJ1-1, with D tentatively TRBD1 (5 bases). The V end lost 0 bases, the J end lost 6 bases, and 11 bases lay between the germline ends. This CDR3 is built from 13 residues. Germline V gene data show CDR1 as DFQATT and CDR2 as SNEGSKA (reference sequence). CDR3 nucleotide sequence: TGCAGTGCTAGAGATGACAGCGGGGCTGAAGCTTTCTTT. Translated, it gives CSARDDSGAEAFF.

This chain links TRBV6-2 or TRBV6-3 with TRBJ2-2; unclear D gene. Germline V lookup: CDR1 MNHEY, CDR2 SVGEGT. Trimming stripped 9 bases from V and 7 bases from J, with 12 bases between. The length of the CDR3 is 12 residues. This CDR3 reads CASSQPDGELFF. In DNA, the CDR3 is TGTGCCAGTTCTCAACCCGACGGGGAGCTGTTTTTT.

This clonotype has more than one count but fewer than ten. The genes are TRBV14 and TRBJ2-2, with TRBD2 matching 15 bases. Germline CDR1 SGHDN, CDR2 FVKESK. The V gene end was trimmed by 4 bases and the J gene end by 4 bases; junction bases not matched to a gene: 4. The CDR3 contains 17 residues. CDR3 residues: CASSPWTSGGVTGELFF. The CDR3 DNA reads as TGTGCCAGCAGCCCCTGGACTAGCGGGGGGGTCACCGGGGAGCTGTTTTTT.

Details on this clonotype: Since a much larger clone is just one base distant, this may be a read error. The chain links TRBV6-5 to TRBJ1-1; D is undetermined. V was shortened by 2 bases and J by 10 bases, with 17 bases between the two germline ends. Germline V CDR1 and CDR2: MNHEY, SVGAGI. The CDR3 contains 14 residues. The CDR3 DNA reads TGTGCCAGCAGTTACGCTCGCATGCGGGCGGTAGCTTTCTTT. It translates to CASSYARMRAVAFF.

This clonotype was counted many times. This chain links TRBV27 with TRBJ1-5; TRBD1 might be the D (5 bases). Germline V gene lookup returns CDR1 MNHEY and CDR2 SMNVEV (reference sequence). Trimming took 6 bases from V and 0 from J, leaving 15 bases between them. CDR3 length: 16 residues. CDR3 DNA sequence: TGTGCCAGCAGAGACAGCGGGGGATATAGCAATCAGCCCCAGCATTTT. Translation: CASRDSGGYSNQPQHF.

The rearrangement joins TRBV6-5 to TRBJ1-1; D is undetermined. The V and J ends lost 5 bases and 5 bases respectively, with 12 bases between them. This CDR3 is built from 13 residues. Germline lookup yields CDR1 MNHEY and CDR2 SVGAGI. The CDR3 spells CASSLTHGTEAFF. The CDR3 coding sequence is TGTGCCAGCAGTCTTACCCATGGGACTGAAGCTTTCTTT.

This clonotype turned up a few times. In DNA, the CDR3 is TGTGCCAGCATCAAGACTACTCCGAACACTGAAGCTTTCTTT. As protein: CASIKTTPNTEAFF. The rearrangement joins TRBV6-5 to TRBJ1-1; D is uncertain. V was shortened by 7 bases and J by 1 base, with 13 bases between the two germline ends. This CDR3 region has 14 residues. CDR1 is MNHEY and CDR2 is SVGAGI in the germline V gene.

The V and J genes are TRBV2 and TRBJ2-5; no reliable D call. Trimming removed 8 bases at V and 2 bases at J, with 9 bases between. The CDR3 length is 12 residues. Germline CDR1 SNHLY, CDR2 FYNNEI. CDR3 residues: CASDQAQETQYF. The CDR3 DNA reads as TGTGCCAGCGATCAAGCGCAAGAGACCCAGTACTTC. The variable domain in full, with the rest retrieved from reference TRBV2 and TRBJ2-5, is EPEVTQTPSHQVTQMGQEVILRCVPISNHLYFYWYRQILGQKVEFLVSFYNNEISEKSEIFDDQFSVERPDGSNFTLKIRSTKLEDSAMYFCASDQAQETQYFGPGTRLLVL.

The V call is TRBV10-3, the J call TRBJ2-7; the D gene is possibly TRBD1 (6 bases). Germline V lookup: CDR1 ENHRY, CDR2 SYGVKD. The ends were cut back, 2 bases at V and 0 bases at J, with 17 bases in the middle. The CDR3 runs to 17 residues. The CDR3 here is CAISETIGQQGSYEQYF. The DNA of the CDR3 is TGTGCCATCAGTGAGACTATCGGCCAACAGGGCTCCTACGAGCAGTACTTC.

The chain is built from TRBV12-3 or TRBV12-4 and TRBJ2-7; D might be TRBD2 (5 bases). The CDR3 loop spans 13 amino acids. The V end was cut by 6 bases, the J end by 2 bases, with 11 bases between. CDR3 region: CASRQSGTYEQYF. The CDR3 DNA reads TGTGCCAGCAGACAATCCGGGACCTACGAGCAGTACTTC.

This clonotype was found a few times. The V call is TRBV9, the J call TRBJ1-6, with unresolved D. Germline V gene sequence: CDR1 SGDLS, CDR2 YYNGEE. Trimming took off 7 bases at V and 7 bases at J, with 12 bases between the two ends. This CDR3 region has 13 residues. The DNA for the CDR3 is TGTGCCAGCTCCCCTGGCATAAATTCACCCCTCCACTTT. Its translation: CASSPGINSPLHF.

This clonotype came up a few times. This rearrangement joins TRBV12-3 or TRBV12-4 to TRBJ1-2; D remains ambiguous. The CDR3 runs 11 residues. Trimming shortened V by 3 bases and J by 10 bases, and 9 bases separated the two germline ends. DNA for the CDR3: TGTGCCAGCAGTTTCGGGCGCTCCTACACCTTC. It yields the protein CASSFGRSYTF.

A few counts support this clonotype. V and J are TRBV4-1 and TRBJ2-3, with no clear D. Looked up from germline, CDR1 is MGHRA and CDR2 is YSYEKL. This CDR3 has 12 residues. Trimming pared 5 bases from V and 2 bases from J, leaving 5 bases between. The CDR3 here is CASSSTTDTQYF. The CDR3 bases are TGCGCCAGCAGCTCTACCACAGATACGCAGTATTTT.